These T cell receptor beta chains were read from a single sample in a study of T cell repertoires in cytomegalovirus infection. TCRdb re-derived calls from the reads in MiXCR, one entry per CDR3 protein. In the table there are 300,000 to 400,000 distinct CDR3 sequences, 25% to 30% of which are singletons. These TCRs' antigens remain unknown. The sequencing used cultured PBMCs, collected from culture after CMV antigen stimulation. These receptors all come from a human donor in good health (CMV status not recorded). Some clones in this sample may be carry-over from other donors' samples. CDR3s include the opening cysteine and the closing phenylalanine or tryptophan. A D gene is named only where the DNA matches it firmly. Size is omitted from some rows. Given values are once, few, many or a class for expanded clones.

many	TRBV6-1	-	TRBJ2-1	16	CASSEVGGGLNNEQFF	TGTGCCAGCAGTGAAGTTGGGGGGGGCCTTAACAATGAGCAGTTCTTC
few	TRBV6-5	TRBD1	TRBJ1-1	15	CASSYPRQGAGEAFF	TGTGCCAGCAGTTACCCTCGACAGGGGGCGGGTGAAGCTTTCTTT
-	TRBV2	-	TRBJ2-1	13	CASSETRNHEQFF	TGTGCCAGCAGTGAGACTAGAAATCATGAGCAGTTCTTC
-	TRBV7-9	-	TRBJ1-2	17	CASSLVGRGRANYGYTF	TGTGCCAGCAGCTTAGTTGGCAGGGGAAGGGCTAACTATGGCTACACCTTC
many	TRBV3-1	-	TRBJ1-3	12	CASSRGRNTIYF	TGTGCCAGCAGCCGTGGAAGAAACACCATATATTTT
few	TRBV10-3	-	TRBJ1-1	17	CAISDPGEGAGNTEAFF	TGTGCCATCAGTGACCCTGGGGAAGGGGCAGGGAACACTGAAGCTTTCTTT
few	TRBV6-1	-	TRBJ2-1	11	CASSENWTSFF	TGTGCCAGCAGTGAAAATTGGACTTCGTTCTTC
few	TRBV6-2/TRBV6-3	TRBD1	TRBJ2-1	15	CASTSPGTGYNEQFF	TGTGCCAGCACAAGTCCCGGGACAGGCTACAATGAGCAGTTCTTC
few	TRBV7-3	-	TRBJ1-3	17	CASRLVEGGRPGNTIYF	TGTGCCAGCCGGCTGGTGGAGGGTGGGCGTCCTGGAAACACCATATATTTT
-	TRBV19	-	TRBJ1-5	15	CASSTTVDSNQPQHF	TGTGCCAGTAGTACCACCGTCGACAGTAATCAGCCCCAGCATTTT
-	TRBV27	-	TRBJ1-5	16	CASSLSAGVGNQPQHF	TGTGCCAGCAGTTTATCGGCAGGGGTGGGCAATCAGCCCCAGCATTTT
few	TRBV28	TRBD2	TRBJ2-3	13	CASKGGVPDTQYF	TGTGCCAGCAAGGGAGGGGTCCCAGATACGCAGTATTTT
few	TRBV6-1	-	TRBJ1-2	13	CASSFVPARGYTF	TGTGCCAGCAGTTTTGTACCCGCCAGAGGCTACACCTTC
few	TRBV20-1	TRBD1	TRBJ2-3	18	CSAALLLPTGVLTDTQYF	TGCAGTGCTGCCCTCCTACTCCCGACAGGGGTCCTCACAGATACGCAGTATTTT
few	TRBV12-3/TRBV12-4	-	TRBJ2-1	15	CASSPGQKSYNEQFF	TGTGCCAGCAGCCCTGGACAGAAATCCTACAATGAGCAGTTCTTC
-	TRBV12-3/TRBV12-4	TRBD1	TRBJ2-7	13	CASSRGQTRGQYF	TGTGCCAGCAGCCGGGGACAGACCCGGGGGCAGTACTTC
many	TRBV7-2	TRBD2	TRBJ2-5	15	CASSPGTSGVETQYF	TGTGCCAGCAGCCCCGGGACTAGCGGGGTAGAGACCCAGTACTTC
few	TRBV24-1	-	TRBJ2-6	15	CATSGGGAGANVLTF	TGTGCCACCAGTGGCGGGGGCGCTGGGGCCAACGTCCTGACTTTC
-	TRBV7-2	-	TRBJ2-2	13	CASSFVVTGELFF	TGTGCCAGCAGTTTCGTAGTTACCGGGGAGCTGTTTTTT
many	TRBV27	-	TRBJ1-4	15	CASRFNGATNEKLFF	TGTGCCAGTCGTTTCAACGGAGCAACTAATGAAAAACTGTTTTTT
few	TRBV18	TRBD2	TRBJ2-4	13	CASSPRERDIQYF	TGTGCCAGCTCACCGCGGGAGAGGGACATTCAGTACTTC
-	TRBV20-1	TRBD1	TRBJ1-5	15	CSARDWTGEDQPQHF	TGCAGTGCTAGAGATTGGACAGGGGAAGATCAGCCCCAGCATTTT
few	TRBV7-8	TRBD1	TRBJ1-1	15	CASSRWTGGGTEAFF	TGTGCCAGCAGCCGATGGACAGGGGGCGGCACTGAAGCTTTCTTT
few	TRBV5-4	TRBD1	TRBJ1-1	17	CASRGAGAGTAIPEAFF	TGTGCCAGCAGGGGCGCTGGAGCCGGGACAGCTATTCCTGAAGCTTTCTTT
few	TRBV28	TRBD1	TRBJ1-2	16	CASSLMGQGDRTGYTF	TGTGCCAGCAGTTTAATGGGACAGGGAGATCGTACGGGCTACACCTTC
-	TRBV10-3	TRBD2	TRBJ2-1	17	CAISELLAGESYNEQFF	TGTGCCATCAGTGAGTTACTAGCGGGAGAGTCCTACAATGAGCAGTTCTTC